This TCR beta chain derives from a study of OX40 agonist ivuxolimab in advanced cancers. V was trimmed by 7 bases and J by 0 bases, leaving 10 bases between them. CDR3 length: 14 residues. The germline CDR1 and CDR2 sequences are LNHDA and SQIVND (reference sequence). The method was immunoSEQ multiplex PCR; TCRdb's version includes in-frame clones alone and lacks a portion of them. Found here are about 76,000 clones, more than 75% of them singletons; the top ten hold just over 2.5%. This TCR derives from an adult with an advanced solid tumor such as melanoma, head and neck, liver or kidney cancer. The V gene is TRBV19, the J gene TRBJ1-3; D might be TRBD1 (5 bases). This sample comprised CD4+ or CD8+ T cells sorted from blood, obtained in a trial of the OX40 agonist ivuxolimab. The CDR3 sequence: CASTRGGSGNTIYF. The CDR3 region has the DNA TGTGCCAGTACCCGGGGGGGCTCTGGAAACACCATATATTTT.